This entry is about one T cell receptor beta chain. This clonotype has a count of ten or more. Its binding antigen is unknown. The sample holds no much larger clone one base away, and base qualities are not on file. The data belong to a study of human T cells and chemical hapten exposure (dated by TCRdb to about 2021). Regarding the research as a whole: For sensitization, 2% DPC in acetone was applied to a 2 cm by 2 cm area of upper inner arm skin. Patients additionally received weekly therapeutic DPC doses to the scalp throughout the roughly 25-week study period. Patch testing was done on the upper back using Finn chambers containing 0.01% DPC, and results were scored after 6 days according to International Contact Dermatitis Research Group standards. Alopecia areata with under or over 50% scalp involvement, alopecia totalis and alopecia universalis were represented in the patient cohort, which was mostly female. Libraries were pooled for sequencing, and variation in per-sample TCR yields was attributed mainly to small differences in library volumes within the pool. This study followed changes in the peripheral blood TCR repertoire in vivo during primary and secondary sensitization of alopecia patients to the hapten diphenylcyclopropenone (DPC). Blood samples were taken from patients before sensitization (week 0) and then at 2, 6 and about 24 weeks after DPC sensitization. Around 29 alopecia patients provided blood for TCR sequencing at one to four time points (pre-sensitization, 2, 6 and 24 weeks). Overall results and qualifications from the work: Patch test score was positively correlated with the number of PT1 expanded TCRs, with significance at thresholds 8, 16 and 32 but not at 4. After repeated subsampling, changes were observed in the strength of the expansion versus patch-test correlation and in the threshold at which the correlation became significant. Significantly more large CDR3 similarity clusters were formed by expanded TCRs than by pre-sensitization or healthy control sets, consistent with antigen-driven responses. DPC sensitization did not change the number of TCRs with a frequency above 1 in 1000, and there was no evidence of changes in global repertoire structure. All patients had alopecia, a presumed autoimmune disease, so their immune response might differ from that of healthy individuals.

Via the germline V gene, CDR1 is MNHEY and CDR2 SVGAGI. Trimming costs V 6 bases and J 9 bases, and their ends lie 18 bases apart. The CDR3 numbers 15 residues from cysteine through phenylalanine. The sequence is cut down to CDR3 DNA, 45 bases in frame from base 1. Libraries were made using RACE. Sequenced on a NextSeq 500. During library preparation, unique molecular identifiers were attached to individual cDNA molecules so that TCRs could be counted in a quantitative, reproducible way. Each blood RNA sample was used to sequence both TCR alpha and TCR beta chains. Per the source publication's procedure: The median number of TCRs per sample was over 95,000, ranging from about 23,224 to 700,000. The Decombinator software suite was used to annotate the V, J and CDR3 of the TCR reads. Every sample was subsampled to the same number of TCRs (28,000) for the PS versus PT1 abundance plots. Expanded TCRs were defined as absent before sensitization and observed at least eight times at the 2-week time point. Using fastp trimming at Q25 and MiXCR clonotype assembly, TCRdb reanalyzed the public sequencing data and kept in-frame beta chains. Rows with a matching CDR3 protein are joined into one entry that keeps the most common DNA and genes. These V and J calls rely on TCRdb rather than the paper's analysis. The sample yields about 400,000 distinct CDR3 sequences; around 6% were counted once. About 6% of the sample comes from the top ten.

The time point tag for this specimen amounts to: patch test 2, 6 weeks after DPC sensitization. The treatment or condition tag for this specimen amounts to: therapeutic diphenylcyclopropenone sensitization with weekly scalp DPC. At every patch-test visit, the blood draw took place before the patch test was put on. Eligible patients were aged 18 to 70, diagnosed with alopecia, deemed suitable for DPC therapy, and excluded if pregnant. Total RNA was extracted from unfractionated whole blood that had been collected in Tempus Blood RNA tubes. The sequence was collected from a woman in her late teens or twenties with alopecia areata. Some clones in this sample may be carry-over from other donors' samples. Material: whole blood, obtained in connection with sensitization to the hapten diphenylcyclopropenone (DPC). The rearrangement combines TRBV6-5 with TRBJ1-6; the D region possibly corresponds to TRBD1 (5 bases align). This receptor has the CDR3 CASRRGNGGSSPLHF. The DNA reads TGTGCCAGCAGGAGGGGCAACGGGGGAAGTTCACCCCTCCACTTT.